Below, 21 T cell receptor beta chains from the same sample are listed, as sequenced in a study of T cells in Graves' hyperthyroidism and ophthalmopathy (dated by TCRdb to about 2019). The library was made by multiplex PCR. The sequencer was an Illumina HiSeq 2000. The TCR beta CDR3 regions were amplified from RNA transcripts. The first round of RT-PCR for the TCR CDR3 was performed with the HTBI primer set and the Qiagen OneStep RT-PCR kit. TCRdb ran its own pipeline on the public reads, namely fastp trimming at Q25 and MiXCR clone calling, and kept in-frame beta chains. CDR3 protein sequences are deduplicated, and each keeps its most common genes and DNA. This sample comprises hundreds of thousands of distinct CDR3 sequences, approximately 40% of them detected only once. Jointly, the top ten make up more than 25% of the sample. Sequenced input: blood. The receptor source for this set is a woman aged 40 to 55 with Graves' hyperthyroidism.

DNA for the CDR3: TGTGCCAGCCAAATAGGGGGGGAATCCTACGAGCAGTACTTC. It codes for CASQIGGESYEQYF. The rearrangement uses TRBV12-3 or TRBV12-4 and TRBJ2-7, with a possible D match to TRBD2 (7 bases). The CDR3 totals 14 residues. Trimming pared 8 bases from V and 1 base from J, leaving 15 bases between.

In this sample, this clonotype turned up a few times. CDR3 DNA: TGTGCCAGCAGAGGCTTAGCTGGGTACGAGCAGTACTTC. It encodes CASRGLAGYEQYF. The V call is TRBV7-9, the J call TRBJ2-7; D is unclear. Looked up from germline, CDR1 is SEHNR and CDR2 is FQNEAQ (reference sequence). The CDR3 loop spans 13 amino acids. Trimming pared 6 bases from V and 4 bases from J, leaving 13 bases between.

The chain is built from TRBV4-3 and TRBJ2-6; TRBD1 aligns across 8 bases. V lost 2 bases to trimming and J lost 0 bases; unmatched junction nucleotides: 12. This CDR3 is built from 20 residues. The germline V gene encodes CDR1 LGHNA and CDR2 YSLEER. The CDR3 region has the DNA TGCGCCAGCAGCCAAATCCCAGGACAGGGTAGGGTCTCTGGGGCCAACGTCCTGACTTTC. Its translation: CASSQIPGQGRVSGANVLTF.

This chain links TRBV14 with TRBJ1-4; the D is unclear. Deletions cut 3 bases from V and 8 bases from J, with 19 bases between. CDR3 length: 16 amino acids. Germline V gene data show CDR1 as SGHDN and CDR2 as FVKESK. The CDR3 loop reads CASSHRQFLSSEKLFF. The DNA for the CDR3 is TGTGCCAGCAGCCACCGACAATTTCTATCTTCGGAAAAACTGTTTTTT.

In its sample, this clonotype was seen many times. This rearrangement joins TRBV7-2 to TRBJ2-5; D call uncertain. The CDR3 contains 14 residues. The V end lost 1 base, the J end lost 0 bases, and 6 bases lay between the germline ends. Germline lookup yields CDR1 SGHTA and CDR2 FQGNSA. CDR3 DNA: TGTGCCAGCAGCTTAGACTGGTACCAAGAGACCCAGTACTTC. Translating it yields CASSLDWYQETQYF.

The chain carries TRBV7-2 and TRBJ1-5; 9 positions match TRBD1. After removal of 2 bases from V and 4 bases from J, the junction contained 9 bases not matched to a gene. Germline CDR1 reads SGHTA; CDR2 reads FQGNSA. CDR3 length equals 17 residues. CDR3 in amino acids: CASSLFPRDRVNQPQHF. CDR3 bases: TGTGCCAGCAGCTTATTCCCCCGGGACAGGGTGAATCAGCCCCAGCATTTT. The variable domain in full, completed from reference TRBV7-2 and TRBJ1-5, reads GAGVSQSPSNKVTEKGKDVELRCDPISGHTALYWYRQSLGQGLEFLIYFQGNSAPDKSGLPSDRFSAERTGGSVSTLTIQRTQQEDSAVYLCASSLFPRDRVNQPQHFGDGTRLSIL.

Comment on this clonotype: A junction boundary mismatches the germline segment, possibly from a read error. The V gene is TRBV10-3, the J gene TRBJ2-2; no definite D call. This CDR3 is built from 13 residues. Germline V gene sequence: CDR1 ENHRY, CDR2 SYGVKD. The CDR3 spells CASSDGANGELFF. DNA of the CDR3: TGTGCCAGCAGTGACGGCGCAAACGGGGAGCTGTTTTTT.

The chain is built from TRBV9 and TRBJ2-1; D unclear. The CDR3 runs 11 residues. The germline V gene encodes CDR1 SGDLS and CDR2 YYNGEE. V was clipped by 2 bases and J by 5 bases, with 2 bases between them. CDR3 region: CASSVDNEQFF. The CDR3 nucleotides read TGTGCCAGCAGCGTTGACAATGAGCAGTTCTTC.

The CDR3 reads CASRSQTSGNTIYF. The CDR3 DNA is TGTGCCAGCCGCTCACAGACCTCTGGAAACACCATATATTTT. The chain uses TRBV18 and TRBJ1-3, with unresolved D. Germline-derived CDR1 and CDR2 are KGHSH and LQKENI. The length of the CDR3 is 14 residues. Trimming removed 8 bases at V and 0 bases at J, with 11 bases between. Using reference TRBV18 and TRBJ1-3 for the parts outside the CDR3, the full variable domain is NAGVMQNPRHLVRRRGQEARLRCSPMKGHSHVYWYRQLPEEGLKFMVYLQKENIIDESGMPKERFSAEFPKEGPSILRIQQVVRGDSAAYFCASRSQTSGNTIYFGEGSWLTVV.

This clonotype appeared a single time. The rearrangement uses TRBV29-1 and TRBJ2-5, with TRBD1 as a possible D gene (6 bases). The V gene's germline CDR1 is SQVTM and CDR2 ANQGSEA. CDR3 size: 13 residues. The V and J ends lost 3 bases and 11 bases respectively, with 19 bases between them. The CDR3 bases are TGCAGCGTTGACGACGGGCAGGGGATCGTACAGTACTTC. Its protein product is CSVDDGQGIVQYF.

This clonotype was observed a handful of times. The CDR3 region is CSALGGDRSNQPQHF. DNA for the CDR3: TGCAGTGCTCTGGGAGGGGACAGATCCAATCAGCCCCAGCATTTT. The chain couples TRBV20-1 to TRBJ1-5; 7 nucleotides align to TRBD1. Germline CDR1 is DFQATT and CDR2 is SNEGSKA (reference sequence). CDR3 size: 15 residues. V dropped 5 bases and J dropped 3; count of bases not matched to a gene: 10.

The V and J genes are TRBV7-8 and TRBJ1-6, with 7 nucleotides matching TRBD1. The germline V gene encodes CDR1 SGHVS and CDR2 FQNEAQ. J was trimmed by 0 bases and V by 11 bases; bases with no gene match: 13. This CDR3 is built from 17 residues. CDR3 DNA: TGTGCCTGGAGTGCCTACAGGGGTCTCTCCTATAATTCACCCCTCCACTTT. It yields the protein CAWSAYRGLSYNSPLHF.

As to this clonotype: Relative to the germline gene, one junction end is altered; a read error may explain this. This chain connects TRBV20-1 to TRBJ1-2, with TRBD1 matching 8 bases. Germline values: CDR1 DFQATT, CDR2 SNEGSKA (reference sequence). CDR3 length equals 10 residues. CDR3 sequence (DNA): TGCAGTGCCCAGGACAGGGATAACGATTTC. Translated: CSAQDRDNDF.

This chain connects TRBV7-2 to TRBJ1-2; TRBD1 matches 9 bases. The CDR3 is made up of 14 amino acids. J lost 7 bases, V lost 4 bases, and 7 bases had no gene match. Per the germline V gene, CDR1 is SGHTA and CDR2 is FQGNSA. In DNA form, the CDR3 reads TGTGCCAGCAGCTACCGGGGACAGGGTGGTGGCTACACCTTC. Translated, it gives CASSYRGQGGGYTF.

V gene TRBV5-1 combines with J gene TRBJ2-2; D not resolved. V was cut by 7 bases and J by 0 bases, with 13 bases left in between. The CDR3 loop spans 15 amino acids. The V gene's germline CDR1 is SGHRS and CDR2 YFSETQ. The CDR3 bases are TGCGCCAGCGGCACATTGGACCCGAACACCGGGGAGCTGTTTTTT. Protein sequence: CASGTLDPNTGELFF.

The chain employs TRBV6-5 and TRBJ2-2; TRBD2 agrees at 13 bases. Germline V gives CDR1 MNHEY, CDR2 SVGAGI. The CDR3 sequence is 16 residues long. V lost 2 bases to trimming and J lost 7 bases; unmatched junction nucleotides: 4. CDR3 coding DNA: TGTGCCAGCAGTTACAGGACTAGCGGGGGCGGCGGGGAGCTGTTTTTT. Protein: CASSYRTSGGGGELFF.

This chain uses TRBV5-1 with TRBJ1-1, with D perhaps matching TRBD1 (5 bases). V was clipped by 4 bases and J by 0 bases, with 13 bases between them. CDR3 size: 15 residues. Germline CDR1 SGHRS, CDR2 YFSETQ. The CDR3: CASSKPGTVNTEAFF. CDR3 coding DNA: TGCGCCAGCAGCAAGCCCGGGACCGTGAACACTGAAGCTTTCTTT.

The chain links TRBV12-5 to TRBJ1-1; D unresolved. The CDR3 totals 17 residues. V lost 0 bases and J lost 3, with 17 bases in between. Germline V gives CDR1 LGHNT, CDR2 FRNRAP. CDR3 DNA sequence: TGTGCTAGTGGTTTGGTACGCTCCGAGAGTGGTGACACTGAAGCTTTCTTT. Residues: CASGLVRSESGDTEAFF.

The gene calls are TRBV5-1 and TRBJ1-1; D may be TRBD1 (6 bases). This CDR3 comprises 14 residues. Germline V CDR1 and CDR2: SGHRS, YFSETQ. Trimming left V 4 bases short and J 6 bases short, with 16 bases between. CDR3 in amino acids: CASSDTGNFAEAFF. The CDR3 DNA reads TGCGCCAGCAGCGACACAGGGAATTTCGCTGAAGCTTTCTTT.

This clonotype was counted a few times. This chain connects TRBV6-5 to TRBJ2-5; weak D call: TRBD1 (6 bases). Germline CDR1 MNHEY, CDR2 SVGAGI. The CDR3 is 16 amino acids. V was clipped by 3 bases and J by 5 bases, with 19 bases between them. The CDR3 DNA is TGTGCCAGCAGTTATAGCAGGGGTCCAATAAGGGAGACCCAGTACTTC. Its protein is CASSYSRGPIRETQYF.

This clonotype has just a few counts. The rearrangement links TRBV6-2 or TRBV6-3 to TRBJ1-2, with 7 bases matching TRBD1. The trim removed 0 bases at V and 7 bases at J, leaving 8 bases unmatched. The CDR3 extends over 15 amino acids. Germline V lookup: CDR1 MNHEY, CDR2 SVGEGT. The CDR3 nucleotides are TGTGCCAGCAGTTACTCAAGACAGGGATCGGGTGGCTACACCTTC. This codes for CASSYSRQGSGGYTF.